Relative to its sample, the clone carrying this T cell receptor (beta chain) is medium-sized (0.01 to 0.1%). TCRdb re-derived calls from the 5' RACE reads in MiXCR, one entry per CDR3 protein. The sample includes about 5,000 distinct CDR3 sequences, 4.5% to 5.5% of them seen just once. The record originates from a study of spatial heterogeneity in lung cancer. On the study more broadly: Sequence detection consistently recorded a greater number of beta-chain than alpha-chain sequences.

The time point here: sample taken at primary tumor resection. Trimming removed 4 bases from V and 6 bases from J; junction bases left unmatched: 13. Germline loops: CDR1 SQVTM, CDR2 ANQGSEA. The length of the CDR3 is 16 residues. Sample: normal lung tissue next to the tumor, taken at surgery. V and J are TRBV29-1 and TRBJ2-2; 8 bases align to TRBD2. The clonotype comes from a female donor with early-stage non-small cell lung cancer. The CDR3 nucleotides are TGCAGCGTTGCGGGGGGGACTAGAGAATGGGCCGGGGAGCTGTTTTTT. Its protein product is CSVAGGTREWAGELFF.